These 23 T cell receptor beta chains were sequenced from one sample in a study of T cells expressing NK-cell markers. TCRdb reprocessed the 5' RACE reads and stores each CDR3 protein as one record, lacking DNA. Across about 460,000 distinct CDR3 sequences, the top ten clones capture roughly 1.4% of the sample. Sequences were obtained from blood T cells: a sorted CD56 or NKG2C T cell subset, CD4+ or CD8+ T cells, or bulk PBMC T cells (not recorded which). All receptors come from a woman aged 45-65 years in good health.

V is TRBV27 and J is TRBJ2-1; with no DNA, the TCRdb D assignment of TRBD2 cannot be verified. Germline CDR1 and CDR2: MNHEY and SMNVEV (reference sequence). CDR3 length: 15 amino acids. CDR3 residues: CASREGLAGYNEQFF.

V usage is TRBV7-6 and J usage is TRBJ2-7; TCRdb's D call, TRBD1, is unchecked because there is no DNA. Germline CDR1 SGHVS, CDR2 FNYEAQ. CDR3 size: 14 residues. The CDR3 sequence is CASSAQGKAYEQYF.

The chain uses TRBV27 and TRBJ2-2. The V gene's germline CDR1 is MNHEY and CDR2 SMNVEV (reference sequence). The CDR3 contains 14 residues. The CDR3 sequence is CATTSWVRAGELFF.

The V gene is TRBV10-3, the J gene TRBJ2-2; TCRdb's assignment of TRBD2 cannot be checked, as there is no DNA. Germline CDR1 ENHRY, CDR2 SYGVKD. The CDR3 is made up of 13 amino acids. The CDR3 here is CAITATPGGELFF.

The V and J genes are TRBV7-9 and TRBJ2-5. Germline V lookup: CDR1 SEHNR, CDR2 FQNEAQ (reference sequence). This CDR3 is 15 amino acids long. The CDR3 is CASSRNGGVQETQYF.

Here the CDR3 reads CASQTGTGHADTQYF. The chain links TRBV9 to TRBJ2-3; the TCRdb D gene call, TRBD1, has no DNA to confirm it. The CDR3 sequence is 15 residues long. CDR1 SGDLS and CDR2 YYNGEE come from the germline V gene.

The chain joins TRBV24-1 to TRBJ2-1. The CDR3 runs 16 residues. CDR1 is KGHDR and CDR2 is SFDVKD in the germline V gene. The CDR3 loop reads CATSDFGSGSYNEQFF.

The chain has TRBV5-5 and TRBJ2-3; TCRdb returns TRBD2, unconfirmable since there is no DNA. The CDR3 runs 14 residues. The germline CDR1 and CDR2 sequences are SGHKS and YYEKEE (reference sequence). CDR3 in amino acids: CASSVSGSGDTQYF.

The rearrangement uses TRBV12-3 or TRBV12-4 and TRBJ2-5. The CDR3 length is 11 residues. CDR3 in amino acids: CASSLGQLIYF.

The CDR3 is CASSLTGGVGYGYTF. The chain joins TRBV5-1 to TRBJ1-2; the D gene TCRdb calls, TRBD1, cannot be checked with no DNA. CDR3 length: 15 residues. CDR1 is SGHRS, CDR2 YFSETQ, per germline.

This chain connects TRBV3-1 to TRBJ2-2; TCRdb calls TRBD2, which cannot be checked without DNA. Germline values: CDR1 LGHDT, CDR2 YNNKEL (reference sequence). The CDR3 length is 15 residues. This CDR3 is CASSLTSVVTGELFF.

The rearrangement joins TRBV5-6 to TRBJ2-1; TCRdb returns TRBD1, unconfirmable since there is no DNA. Germline V gene lookup returns CDR1 SGHDT and CDR2 YYEEEE. The CDR3 is made up of 16 amino acids. CDR3 amino acids: CASSLWTGGTPLEQFF.

The chain is built from TRBV6-6 and TRBJ2-1; the D call of TRBD2 rests on TCRdb alone, since no DNA is present to check it. In germline, CDR1 is MNHNY, CDR2 SVGAGI (reference sequence). The CDR3 covers 16 residues. CDR3 sequence: CASRPLQLAIYNEQFF.

This chain uses TRBV7-9 with TRBJ2-4; TCRdb designates TRBD1, a call that cannot be tested without DNA. CDR1 is SEHNR and CDR2 is FQNEAQ in the germline V gene (reference sequence). This CDR3 comprises 14 residues. CDR3 residues: CASSSNRGRNIQYF.

This chain links TRBV11-1 with TRBJ2-1; TCRdb returns TRBD2, unconfirmable since there is no DNA. From germline, CDR1 is SGHAT and CDR2 FQDESV (reference sequence). The CDR3 is made up of 16 amino acids. Here the CDR3 reads CASSLGGGSIYNEQFF.

V and J are TRBV14 and TRBJ2-1. The germline gives CDR1 SGHDN, CDR2 FVKESK. The CDR3 is made up of 15 amino acids. CDR3 loop: CASSQALVPNNEQFF.

This chain links TRBV25-1 with TRBJ2-1. The CDR3 extends over 15 amino acids. CDR1 and CDR2 from the germline V gene are MGHDK and SYGVNS. The chain's CDR3 is CASSERRLDYNEQFF.

This chain joins TRBV6-2 or TRBV6-3 and TRBJ2-3; no DNA is available, so the TRBD1 call from TCRdb remains unchecked. From germline, CDR1 is MNHEY and CDR2 SVGEGT. This CDR3 region has 16 residues. CDR3 in amino acids: CASSYSLSAAPDTQYF.

This chain links TRBV5-5 with TRBJ2-5; TCRdb's D call of TRBD1 is untestable without DNA. CDR3 size: 14 residues. CDR1 and CDR2 from the germline V gene are SGHKS and YYEKEE (reference sequence). The CDR3: CASSRTGSEGTQYF.

The genes are TRBV24-1 and TRBJ2-2; the TCRdb call, TRBD2, lacks DNA for checking. The CDR3 has 19 residues. Germline assignment: CDR1 KGHDR and CDR2 SFDVKD. CDR3 region: CATSDTGTSGSSGTGELFF.

This rearrangement joins TRBV7-3 to TRBJ2-3; with no DNA, the TCRdb D assignment of TRBD2 cannot be verified. CDR1 and CDR2 (germline): SGHTA, FQGTGA. This CDR3 comprises 20 residues. CDR3 loop: CASSLTVGGKVLFGTDTQYF.

The gene calls are TRBV5-1 and TRBJ2-5. CDR3 length: 16 amino acids. Germline CDR1 SGHRS, CDR2 YFSETQ. CDR3 sequence: CASSLNWRAAQETQYF.

This chain links TRBV12-3 or TRBV12-4 with TRBJ2-7. The CDR3 runs 15 residues. CDR3 in amino acids: CASRPDGGVSYEQYF.